This T cell receptor (beta chain) was recorded in a study of cytomegalovirus exposure and HLA in healthy donors. Study-wide results and limits: Later genetic work tied a missense DCLRE1C variant to beta-chain V and J trimming.

Primers included in the PCR were 60 Vbeta and 13 Jbeta primers. Profiled with immunoSEQ multiplex PCR; TCRdb holds only in-frame clones, not every one. The sample has 70,000 to 95,000 clones; over 70% are singletons. Comments on this clone: Its target is unknown.

This TCR derives from a man aged 40-55 years in good health and CMV-seronegative. The specimen sequenced was PBMCs.

The CDR3 region has the DNA TGCAGCGTTGTCTTTAGGTTAGGGACTAGCGGGACATACAATGAGCAGTTCTTC. Amino acid sequence: CSVVFRLGTSGTYNEQFF. This chain links TRBV29-1 with TRBJ2-1, with TRBD2 identical over 13 bases. The CDR3 is 18 amino acids. V shed 4 bases, J shed 4 bases, and the junction held 13 bases outside the gene matches. Germline V lookup: CDR1 SQVTM, CDR2 ANQGSEA.